The 20 T cell receptor beta chains in this list originate from one sample, sequenced in a study of blood T cell repertoires in COVID-19. Sequencing was performed with immunoSEQ multiplex PCR; in TCRdb, only in-frame clones are kept and a portion is missing. The sample holds about 140,000 clones; 81% are singletons and the top ten take approximately 8.7%. Sequenced: peripheral blood. Receptor source: a woman aged 60-75 years with active or convalescent COVID-19.

The rearrangement uses TRBV29-1 and TRBJ1-1, with D hard to call. Trimming took off 3 bases at V and 6 bases at J, with 14 bases between the two ends. This CDR3 region has 13 residues. Germline loops: CDR1 SQVTM, CDR2 ANQGSEA. The CDR3 loop is CSVDEPSGAEAFF. The CDR3 DNA is TGCAGCGTTGACGAGCCCAGCGGTGCTGAAGCTTTCTTT.

The chain uses TRBV10-3 and TRBJ1-1, with D possibly being TRBD1 (6 bases). Germline V gene data show CDR1 as ENHRY and CDR2 as SYGVKD. V shed 8 bases and J shed 1 base, with 14 bases lying between them. The CDR3 length is 14 residues. In DNA, the CDR3 is TGTGCCATCCAAAGGGAACAGGGGAACACTGAAGCTTTCTTT. Residues: CAIQREQGNTEAFF.

This chain uses TRBV20-1 with TRBJ2-3; 7 bases agree with TRBD1. V lost 3 bases and J lost 2; bases outside the gene matches: 8. Germline-derived CDR1 and CDR2 are DFQATT and SNEGSKA (reference sequence). The CDR3 is 15 residues long. In DNA form, the CDR3 reads TGCAGTGCTAGTGACGACAGGGAACCCACAGATACGCAGTATTTT. It encodes CSASDDREPTDTQYF.

This clone was observed a few times. This chain uses TRBV5-4 with TRBJ2-7; TRBD1 agrees at 9 bases. This CDR3 comprises 15 residues. Germline V lookup: CDR1 SGHNT, CDR2 YYREEE (reference sequence). The trim removed 4 bases at V and 7 bases at J, leaving 12 bases unmatched. The CDR3 bases are TGTGCCAGCAGCCCTGGTACCGGGACAGGGATTGAGCAGTACGTC. It translates to CASSPGTGTGIEQYV.

V is TRBV6-6 and J is TRBJ2-1, with 10 positions matching TRBD2. The CDR3 runs 15 residues. Germline assignment: CDR1 MNHNY and CDR2 SVGAGI (reference sequence). Trimming cost V 5 bases and J 4 bases; bases outside gene matches: 5. CDR3 nucleotides: TGTGCCAGCAGTCTAGCGGGGGATACTTACAATGAGCAGTTCTTC. This sequence encodes CASSLAGDTYNEQFF.

This sequence joins TRBV2 and TRBJ1-2, with D hard to call. The CDR3 extends over 14 amino acids. The germline CDR1 and CDR2 sequences are SNHLY and FYNNEI. Deletions cut 6 bases from V and 2 bases from J, with 13 bases between. The CDR3: CASRERETNYGYTF. Written as DNA, the CDR3 is TGTGCCAGCAGAGAGAGGGAGACAAACTATGGCTACACCTTC.

This chain connects TRBV30 to TRBJ1-1; D uncertain. The CDR3 has 13 residues. Per germline, CDR1 GTSNPN and CDR2 SVGIG (reference sequence). V was shortened by 1 base and J by 1 base, with 7 bases between the two germline ends. CDR3 amino acids: CAWSGAGNTEAFF. DNA for the CDR3: TGTGCCTGGAGTGGGGCGGGGAACACTGAAGCTTTCTTT.

There are a few counts of this clone. This chain joins TRBV30 and TRBJ2-2; TRBD2 matches 8 bases. The CDR3 extends over 13 amino acids. Germline-derived CDR1 and CDR2 are GTSNPN and SVGIG (reference sequence). V lost 5 bases, J lost 5 bases, and 4 bases stayed unmatched. CDR3: CAWGLAGTGELFF. CDR3 DNA: TGTGCCTGGGGGCTAGCGGGTACCGGGGAGCTGTTTTTT. The variable domain in full, with the rest retrieved from reference TRBV30 and TRBJ2-2, is SQTIHQWPATLVQPVGSPLSLECTVEGTSNPNLYWYRQAAGRGLQLLFYSVGIGQISSEVPQNLSASRPQDRQFILSSKKLLLSDSGFYLCAWGLAGTGELFFGEGSRLTVL.

The chain is built from TRBV27 and TRBJ2-7; the match to TRBD2 covers 8 bases. The V gene's germline CDR1 is MNHEY and CDR2 SMNVEV (reference sequence). V lost 0 bases to trimming and J lost 7 bases; unmatched junction nucleotides: 8. The CDR3 is 15 residues long. CDR3 sequence reads: CASSLSFGGEREQYF. As DNA, the CDR3 is TGTGCCAGCAGTTTATCTTTCGGGGGGGAGAGGGAGCAGTACTTC.

The chain recombines TRBV24-1 with TRBJ2-7; 9 bases line up with TRBD1. The CDR3 sequence is 15 residues long. J gave up 3 bases and V 2 bases, and 4 bases lay outside the gene matches. Germline V gene sequence: CDR1 KGHDR, CDR2 SFDVKD. CDR3 residues: CATSDSGTGIYEQYF. CDR3 DNA sequence: TGTGCCACCAGTGATTCCGGGACAGGGATCTACGAGCAGTACTTC.

The chain recombines TRBV19 with TRBJ2-6, with D tentatively TRBD2 (6 bases). Germline lookup yields CDR1 LNHDA and CDR2 SQIVND (reference sequence). The V end lost 5 bases, the J end lost 2 bases, and 10 bases lay between the germline ends. This CDR3 is 15 amino acids long. CDR3 nucleotide sequence: TGTGCCAGTAGTTCCCCGGGAGCTGGGGCCAACGTCCTGACTTTC. Translated: CASSSPGAGANVLTF.

The chain is built from TRBV19 and TRBJ2-2; D is possibly TRBD1 (6 bases). Germline CDR1 is LNHDA and CDR2 is SQIVND (reference sequence). Trimming pared 5 bases from V and 5 bases from J, leaving 21 bases between. This CDR3 region has 17 residues. The CDR3 DNA is TGTGCCAGTAGTCCATCCAGGGGATCAGTGGAAACCGGGGAGCTGTTTTTT. This gives the protein CASSPSRGSVETGELFF.

This chain uses TRBV5-5 with TRBJ2-1, with D possibly TRBD2 on 6 matching bases. The CDR3 length is 14 residues. Germline loops: CDR1 SGHKS, CDR2 YYEKEE (reference sequence). The V gene lost 0 bases and the J gene lost 10 bases, with 14 bases spanning the gap. CDR3 bases: TGTGCCAGCAGCTTGGTGGGGACTGGCGAAGAGCAGTTCTTC. Translated, it gives CASSLVGTGEEQFF.

The chain links TRBV28 to TRBJ1-1; D not resolved. V lost 2 bases and J 5 bases, leaving 21 bases between the germline ends. The germline V gene encodes CDR1 MDHEN and CDR2 SYDVKM. CDR3 size: 17 residues. In DNA form, the CDR3 reads TGTGCCAGCAGTTTAGAAATAACTATCGAAGACTATACTGAAGCTTTCTTT. It yields the protein CASSLEITIEDYTEAFF.

This clone was counted only a few times. The rearrangement links TRBV5-1 to TRBJ2-3, with 12 positions matching TRBD2. The CDR3 consists of 16 residues. V was clipped by 4 bases and J by 4 bases; unmatched bases: 7. Germline-derived CDR1 and CDR2 are SGHRS and YFSETQ. The CDR3 sequence: CASSPTSGRKADTQYF. CDR3 sequence (DNA): TGCGCCAGCAGCCCGACTAGCGGGAGAAAGGCAGATACGCAGTATTTT.

V is TRBV19 and J is TRBJ2-2; no firm D call. Germline CDR1 and CDR2: LNHDA and SQIVND (reference sequence). The CDR3 has 12 residues. The ends were cut back, 6 bases at V and 5 bases at J, with 7 bases in the middle. CDR3 in DNA: TGTGCCAGTAGCCTCTATACCGGGGAGCTGTTTTTT. This gives the protein CASSLYTGELFF.

The chain employs TRBV5-1 and TRBJ1-1, with TRBD1 identical over 7 bases. V lost 0 bases and J lost 4; bases outside the gene matches: 0. The germline gives CDR1 SGHRS, CDR2 YFSETQ. CDR3 length equals 13 residues. The CDR3 protein is CASSLEGATEAFF. The CDR3 bases are TGCGCCAGCAGCTTGGAGGGGGCCACTGAAGCTTTCTTT.

This clone was observed a single time. The chain carries TRBV6-6 and TRBJ1-6, with 10 bases matching TRBD1. The CDR3 is 15 residues long. Germline loops: CDR1 MNHNY, CDR2 SVGAGI (reference sequence). The V and J ends lost 3 bases and 8 bases, in that order; junction bases with no gene match: 4. The CDR3 coding sequence is TGTGCCAGCAGTTATGTGACAGGGGGCGATTCACCCCTCCACTTT. Translated, it gives CASSYVTGGDSPLHF.

The V and J genes are TRBV2 and TRBJ1-6; 7 positions agree with TRBD1. The CDR3 runs 13 residues. J lost 7 bases, V lost 6 bases, and 3 bases had no gene match. Looked up from germline, CDR1 is SNHLY and CDR2 is FYNNEI. This chain's CDR3 is CASSLRGNSPLHF. For the CDR3, the DNA is TGTGCCAGCAGCCTCAGGGGGAATTCACCCCTCCACTTT.

V usage is TRBV5-3 and J usage is TRBJ2-2; 8 bases are a match to TRBD1. TRBV5-3 carries the ORF label, with uncertain function. The CDR3 extends over 16 amino acids. Trimming took 0 bases from V and 6 from J; bases not matched to a gene: 7. CDR3 sequence reads: CARSLVGRGPSGELFF. In nucleotides, the CDR3 is TGTGCCAGAAGCTTGGTCGGCAGGGGGCCGTCCGGGGAGCTGTTTTTT.